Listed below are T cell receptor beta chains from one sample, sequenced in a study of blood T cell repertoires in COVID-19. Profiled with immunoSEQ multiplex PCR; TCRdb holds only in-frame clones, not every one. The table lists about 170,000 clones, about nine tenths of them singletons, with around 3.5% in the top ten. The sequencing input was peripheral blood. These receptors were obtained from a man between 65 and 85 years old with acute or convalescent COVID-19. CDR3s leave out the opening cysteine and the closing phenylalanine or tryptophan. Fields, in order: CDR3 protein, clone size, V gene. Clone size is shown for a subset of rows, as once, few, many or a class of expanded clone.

CDR3aa: ASNGLAGQETQY
abundance: NA
v_gene: TRBV5-1

CDR3aa: ASSTGTGLSEQF
abundance: NA
v_gene: TRBV7-3

CDR3aa: ASSHPIDYSNQPQH
abundance: NA
v_gene: TRBV19

CDR3aa: ASSLGTGRAGSTDTQY
abundance: NA
v_gene: TRBV7-9

CDR3aa: ASSEEQGAIGSPLH
abundance: NA
v_gene: TRBV2

CDR3aa: ASSLGATGYQPQH
abundance: NA
v_gene: TRBV7-2

CDR3aa: ASSYGGLTYEQY
abundance: few
v_gene: TRBV6-6

CDR3aa: ASKRGGTAYNEQF
abundance: NA
v_gene: TRBV11-3

CDR3aa: ASSQERLAGGLQF
abundance: NA
v_gene: TRBV14

CDR3aa: ASSYGAGKSESNQPQH
abundance: once
v_gene: TRBV6-2/TRBV6-3

CDR3aa: ASSPQRTYNEQF
abundance: NA
v_gene: TRBV5-1

CDR3aa: ASSPGTGGYGYT
abundance: NA
v_gene: TRBV3-1/TRBV3-2

CDR3aa: ASRSGGEKLF
abundance: NA
v_gene: TRBV6-5

CDR3aa: ASSPHAVATNEKLF
abundance: few
v_gene: TRBV5-8

CDR3aa: SVYSGSTDTQY
abundance: NA
v_gene: TRBV29-1

CDR3aa: ATRLSSYNEQF
abundance: NA
v_gene: TRBV28

CDR3aa: ASSLQTGANQETQY
abundance: once
v_gene: TRBV7-2

CDR3aa: ASIPTSVNTGELF
abundance: NA
v_gene: TRBV7-2

CDR3aa: ASSYFSSSYNEQF
abundance: NA
v_gene: TRBV6-6

CDR3aa: ASRRYGGTEAF
abundance: NA
v_gene: TRBV19

CDR3aa: ASKTESRQPQH
abundance: NA
v_gene: TRBV2

CDR3aa: ASTSRGRNSYNEQF
abundance: once
v_gene: TRBV19

CDR3aa: ASSEWGGPSYNSPLH
abundance: NA
v_gene: TRBV2

CDR3aa: ASSTRTGRRNTEAF
abundance: NA
v_gene: TRBV19

CDR3aa: ASSQGGFSTIY
abundance: NA
v_gene: TRBV14

CDR3aa: ASSPGGQGRTEAF
abundance: NA
v_gene: TRBV7-2

CDR3aa: ASSQDTSGTSYEQY
abundance: NA
v_gene: TRBV3-1/TRBV3-2

CDR3aa: SVREGRRNIQY
abundance: NA
v_gene: TRBV29-1

CDR3aa: ASSFSGQETQY
abundance: NA
v_gene: TRBV7-2

CDR3aa: ADPTGSYEQY
abundance: NA
v_gene: TRBV28

CDR3aa: ASSQVGGVTGELF
abundance: NA
v_gene: TRBV3-1/TRBV3-2

CDR3aa: ASSLMTGVGYGYT
abundance: NA
v_gene: TRBV7-6

CDR3aa: AISVQGIPEAF
abundance: NA
v_gene: TRBV10-3

CDR3aa: ASSSRGPPYPFSYEQY
abundance: NA
v_gene: TRBV6-8

CDR3aa: ASSSAVTSGGAFGELF
abundance: NA
v_gene: TRBV5-1

CDR3aa: SVEAGRGGSDTQY
abundance: NA
v_gene: TRBV29-1

CDR3aa: ASSPPGVRNTEAF
abundance: NA
v_gene: TRBV7-9

CDR3aa: ASILAGAWEQF
abundance: NA
v_gene: TRBV28

CDR3aa: ASSFYHHQPQH
abundance: NA
v_gene: TRBV19

CDR3aa: ASSTGWSLH
abundance: NA
v_gene: TRBV6-2/TRBV6-3

CDR3aa: ASSLGRTSVIQY
abundance: NA
v_gene: TRBV13

CDR3aa: ASSLGRGVSNEQF
abundance: few
v_gene: TRBV11-3

CDR3aa: ASSMTRFEDTQY
abundance: NA
v_gene: TRBV5-1